This T cell receptor (beta chain) was captured by sequencing in a study of cytomegalovirus exposure and HLA in healthy donors. This clone was counted only a few times. Its antigen is unknown. PCR primers comprised 60 Vbeta and 13 Jbeta primers. Libraries were prepared by immunoSEQ multiplex PCR; TCRdb keeps only in-frame clonotypes and omits some of them. The table lists tens of thousands of clones, 70% to 80% of them singletons. Study-wide points: Previously analyzed data showed that most TCR beta V segments were productive at a frequency of about 90% or about 30%. Several of the most significant clusters were apparently associated with common viral pathogens in a later analysis.

The V end was cut by 5 bases, the J end by 4 bases, with 11 bases between. Germline values: CDR1 SNHLY, CDR2 FYNNEI. This CDR3 has 13 residues. This receptor was obtained from a young man in good health and CMV-seronegative. The chain employs TRBV2 and TRBJ2-5; possible D gene TRBD1, 5 bases. Sequencing input: PBMCs. The DNA of the CDR3 is TGTGCCAGCAGTAGGGGTACCTTAGAGACCCAGTACTTC. Amino acid sequence: CASSRGTLETQYF.